This entry describes one TCR beta chain. The sample belongs to a study of blood T cell repertoires in COVID-19. The overall study: The study drew acute and convalescent COVID-19 samples from the United States, Italy and Spain. Sample material is recorded as cDNA or gDNA derived from T cells, B-cell-depleted T cells, or PBMCs.

Profiled with immunoSEQ multiplex PCR; TCRdb holds only in-frame clones, not every one. The data show roughly 160,000 clones, 80% to 85% seen once. The specimen sequenced was peripheral blood. The sequence was obtained from a man between 18 and 35 years old with active or convalescent COVID-19.

The CDR3 nucleotides read TGCGCCAGCAGTGCGAACAGACCCGTGAACACTGAAGCTTTCTTT. Encoded protein: CASSANRPVNTEAFF. The V gene is TRBV10-1, the J gene TRBJ1-1; D uncertain. Germline values: CDR1 WNHNN, CDR2 SYGVQD (reference sequence). CDR3 length: 15 amino acids. V lost 4 bases and J 0 bases, leaving 12 bases between the germline ends.